This T cell receptor beta chain was found in a study of T cell responses to AZD1222 COVID-19 vaccine. TCRdb keeps only in-frame clones here, not all; method: immunoSEQ multiplex PCR. In the table there are approximately 150,000 clones, roughly 89% of which are singletons. Trimming removed 4 bases from V and 2 bases from J, with 6 bases in between. Germline lookup yields CDR1 SQVTM and CDR2 ANQGSEA. This CDR3 is built from 12 residues. Points on this clone: Its target is unknown.

Study-level results: Donors were mostly white British, more females; clonal diversity possibly underestimated. Targeting of unmutated variant regions was reportedly seen in nearly half of spike-specific TCRs.

The input for sequencing was peripheral blood, taken 28 days after the second AZD1222 dose. The sequence was obtained from an adult who received the AZD1222 COVID-19 vaccine. The chain employs TRBV29-1 and TRBJ1-3, with D unresolved. CDR3 sequence reads: CSVAIAGNTIYF. DNA for the CDR3: TGCAGCGTTGCGATTGCTGGAAACACCATATATTTT.